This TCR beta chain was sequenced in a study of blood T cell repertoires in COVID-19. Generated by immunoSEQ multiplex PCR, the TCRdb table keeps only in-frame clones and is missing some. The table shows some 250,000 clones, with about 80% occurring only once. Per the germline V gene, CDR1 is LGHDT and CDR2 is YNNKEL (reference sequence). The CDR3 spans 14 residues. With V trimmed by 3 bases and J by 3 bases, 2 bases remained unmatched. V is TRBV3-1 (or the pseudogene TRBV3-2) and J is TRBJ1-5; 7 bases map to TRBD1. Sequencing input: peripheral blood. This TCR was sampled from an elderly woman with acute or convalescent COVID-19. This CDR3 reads CASSHTGANQPQHF. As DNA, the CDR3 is TGTGCCAGCAGCCATACAGGGGCCAATCAGCCCCAGCATTTT.